These T cell receptor beta chains were read from a single sample in a study of T cell responses to AZD1222 COVID-19 vaccine. TCRdb's copy holds only in-frame clones and misses some; the assay was immunoSEQ multiplex PCR. The sample lists more than 80,000 clones; approximately 86% were seen once. The material sequenced was peripheral blood, taken on day 0 of AZD1222 vaccination. These receptor sequences come from an adult in good health. The conserved cysteine and the conserved F or W are not part of the CDR3 here. D genes are given only for firm matches.

>TRBJ1-1|TRBV19|11|NA
ASSNGLNTEAF
>TRBJ2-1|TRBV18|11|NA
ASSPAGDNEQF
>TRBJ1-6|TRBV3-1/TRBV3-2|11|NA
ASSQAAGSPLH
>TRBJ2-7|TRBV14|18|NA
ASSQDSIGTGTLRNYEQY
>TRBJ2-3|TRBV5-1|12|TRBD1
ASSPSDRGDTQY
>TRBJ2-7|TRBV7-6|14|TRBD1
ASSLGVTGGSYEQY
>TRBJ2-1|TRBV4-1|15|TRBD2
ASSQAPTGSGRYEQF
>TRBJ1-2|TRBV24-1|11|NA
ATSLPGGYGYT
>TRBJ2-1|TRBV3-1/TRBV3-2|18|TRBD2
ASSQEGWTSGRARDNEQF
>TRBJ1-4|TRBV5-1|12|TRBD1
ASRLDRENEKLF
>TRBJ2-3|TRBV5-4|14|TRBD2
ASSTVRGDATDTQY
>TRBJ1-5|TRBV11-1|13|TRBD1
ARKQGLDSNQPQH
>TRBJ1-1|TRBV4-2|13|NA
ASSQERYGNTEAF
>TRBJ2-3|TRBV19|14|TRBD2
ASDGGLAGGSVTQY
>TRBJ2-7|TRBV5-4|13|NA
ASSTDPDKPYEQY
>TRBJ2-7|TRBV2|12|NA
ASRRGDNTHEQY
>TRBJ2-7|TRBV7-6|14|NA
ASSLGTASEAREQY
>TRBJ2-2|TRBV5-1|13|NA
ASSLIRVVTGELF
>TRBJ2-7|TRBV4-1|12|NA
ASSQEPFSYEQY
>TRBJ2-7|TRBV7-6|13|NA
ASSLEGTRNYEQY
>TRBJ2-1|TRBV6-5|11|NA
ASSYTAGAEQF
>TRBJ2-1|TRBV7-8|12|TRBD2
ASRHSGSFDEQF
>TRBJ2-1|TRBV2|12|NA
ASSPRDFINEQF
>TRBJ1-5|TRBV28|13|NA
ASHPPGTINQPQH
>TRBJ2-1|TRBV7-3|12|TRBD2
ASSFRGRASEQF
>TRBJ1-2|TRBV15|11|NA
ATSRDQQSGYT
>TRBJ2-5|TRBV9|14|TRBD2
ASSANSGRAGETQY
>TRBJ1-2|TRBV7-3|11|NA
ASSSGVNYGYT
>TRBJ2-7|TRBV30|12|NA
AWSEGTPPYEQY
>TRBJ2-5|TRBV7-8|12|NA
ASSLTGAQETQY
>TRBJ2-7|TRBV29-1|11|TRBD2
SVEGLAGYEQY
>TRBJ2-2|TRBV11-3|15|NA
ASSQGGSHVNTGELF
>TRBJ1-1|TRBV28|14|NA
ASRVGMGGRNTEAF
>TRBJ2-5|TRBV28|12|NA
ASTTGTYQETQY
>TRBJ1-1|TRBV28|12|TRBD1
ASSYPGGGTEAF
>TRBJ1-6|TRBV6-5|13|TRBD1
ASSQGGTHNSPLH
>TRBJ1-2|TRBV27|11|NA
ASRHRDNYGYT
>TRBJ1-1|TRBV28|10|TRBD1
ASSLRTGEAF
>TRBJ2-1|TRBV4-2|11|NA
ASSQAGRIEQF
>TRBJ2-3|TRBV30|12|NA
AWSDGRDTDTQY
>TRBJ2-3|TRBV2|13|TRBD2
AGSKREPSTDTQY
>TRBJ2-7|TRBV9|12|TRBD1
ASSVGDRAYEQY
>TRBJ2-7|TRBV24-1|10|NA
ATSDRSYEQY